The 32 T cell receptor beta chains in this list originate from one sample, sequenced in a study of shared clonotypes between healthy human individuals. TCRdb keeps only in-frame clones here, not all; method: immunoSEQ multiplex PCR. The sample records 1.4 million or so clones, around 98.5% being singletons. Sequenced sample: naive CD4+ T cells sorted from blood. Subset reported: CD45RA+ positively selected. All receptors come from a man aged 25-45 years in good health.

The chain links TRBV9 to TRBJ2-7, with 8 bases lining up with TRBD2. Looked up from germline, CDR1 is SGDLS and CDR2 is YYNGEE. V trimming: 5 bases; J trimming: 0 bases; junction bases outside the gene matches: 13. The CDR3 is 17 residues long. The CDR3 sequence: CASSAYSSGSNSYEQYF. CDR3 in DNA: TGTGCCAGCAGTGCCTATTCCAGCGGGAGTAACTCCTACGAGCAGTACTTC.

The DNA of the CDR3 is TGTGCCAGCTCACCTTCCCCCGAGACCAGCCATGAGCAGTTCTTC. Protein sequence: CASSPSPETSHEQFF. The chain combines TRBV18 with TRBJ2-1, with unresolved D. V was cut by 3 bases and J by 8 bases, with 17 bases left in between. The CDR3 has 15 amino acids. Germline-derived CDR1 and CDR2 are KGHSH and LQKENI.

V and J are TRBV10-2 and TRBJ2-1; D unclear. Trimming took 2 bases from V and 10 from J, leaving 18 bases between them. In germline, CDR1 is WSHSY, CDR2 SAAADI. The CDR3 contains 15 residues. The CDR3 nucleotides read TGCGCCAGCAGTGAGGTCTTAGGTGGCAACGGGGAGCAGTTCTTC. As protein: CASSEVLGGNGEQFF.

The sample holds one count of this clone. The chain combines TRBV29-1 with TRBJ2-7, with D possibly TRBD2 on 6 matching bases. In germline, CDR1 is SQVTM, CDR2 ANQGSEA. The CDR3 covers 12 residues. V was trimmed by 5 bases and J by 5 bases, leaving 13 bases between them. CDR3 DNA sequence: TGCAGCGTTCACGGACCTAGCGACGAGCAGTACTTC. This sequence encodes CSVHGPSDEQYF.

The gene calls are TRBV10-3 and TRBJ2-2; unclear D gene. Germline CDR1 is ENHRY and CDR2 is SYGVKD. This CDR3 region has 15 residues. Trimming left V 4 bases short and J 4 bases short, with 13 bases between. The CDR3 protein is CAISAGHLSTGELFF. The CDR3, as DNA: TGTGCCATCAGTGCGGGTCATCTGTCCACCGGGGAGCTGTTTTTT.

Remarks on this clone: The DNA is omitted, as the CDR3 cannot be located on it reliably, and the CDR3 follows TCRdb's listing. V and J are TRBV10-2 and TRBJ2-3. Including both end residues, the CDR3 is 18 amino acids long. Germline V gives CDR1 WSHSY, CDR2 SAAADI. The CDR3 sequence is CASSTSVEGLQGTDTQYF.

J is TRBJ2-1 and V is TRBV30; D not certain. The CDR3 runs to 14 residues. V was cut by 7 bases and J by 4 bases, with 17 bases left in between. Germline loops: CDR1 GTSNPN, CDR2 SVGIG (reference sequence). CDR3 nucleotide sequence: TGTGCCTTACTCCCCTCCGGCAGTTACAATGAGCAGTTCTTC. Its translation: CALLPSGSYNEQFF.

V is TRBV29-1 and J is TRBJ1-5; TRBD1 matches 11 bases. The germline V gene encodes CDR1 SQVTM and CDR2 ANQGSEA. CDR3 length equals 15 residues. With V trimmed by 4 bases and J by 4 bases, 6 bases remained unmatched. CDR3 nucleotides: TGCAGCGTTGCCGACCGGGACAGGGGGAATCAGCCCCAGCATTTT. Translation: CSVADRDRGNQPQHF. Drawing the rest from reference TRBV29-1 and TRBJ1-5, the complete variable domain is SAVISQKPSRDICQRGTSLTIQCQVDSQVTMMFWYRQQPGQSLTLIATANQGSEATYESGFVIDKFPISRPNLTFSTLTVSNMSPEDSSIYLCSVADRDRGNQPQHFGDGTRLSIL.

Only one count was recorded for this clone. The chain is built from TRBV19 and TRBJ2-7; D assignment may be TRBD1 or TRBD2 (5 bases each). Germline V lookup: CDR1 LNHDA, CDR2 SQIVND (reference sequence). V was shortened by 4 bases and J by 0 bases, with 25 bases between the two germline ends. There are 19 residues in the CDR3. Here the CDR3 DNA reads TGTGCCAGTAGTAAAACCGGGACCTCACTCATCATCAGCTCCTACGAGCAGTACTTC. It is translated as CASSKTGTSLIISSYEQYF.

This clone was counted once. CDR3 in amino acids: CASSLWGLGQFF. CDR3 in DNA: TGTGCCAGCAGCTTATGGGGCCTCGGGCAGTTCTTC. The rearrangement links TRBV13 to TRBJ2-1; D possibly corresponds to TRBD1 (5 bases). The germline V and J ends were trimmed by 2 bases and 12 bases, with 11 bases remaining between them. In germline, CDR1 is PRHDT, CDR2 FYEKMQ (reference sequence). CDR3 length equals 12 residues.

The rearrangement joins TRBV27 to TRBJ1-2; D is undetermined. The CDR3 covers 13 residues. Germline CDR1 MNHEY, CDR2 SMNVEV (reference sequence). V dropped 3 bases and J dropped 2 bases, with 7 bases sitting between them. CDR3 nucleotide sequence: TGTGCCAGCAGTTTTAGGGAAAACTATGGCTACACCTTC. Protein product: CASSFRENYGYTF.

The chain employs TRBV19 and TRBJ2-1; 12 positions agree with TRBD2. CDR3 size: 13 residues. CDR1 is LNHDA, CDR2 SQIVND, per germline (reference sequence). V lost 7 bases to trimming and J lost 6 bases; unmatched junction nucleotides: 1. The CDR3: CASKLAGGNEQFF. The CDR3 bases are TGTGCCAGTAAACTAGCGGGAGGCAATGAGCAGTTCTTC.

The V and J genes are TRBV11-2 and TRBJ2-1, with 9 bases lining up with TRBD2. Germline-derived CDR1 and CDR2 are SGHAT and FQNNGV. The V segment lost 3 bases and the J segment 7 bases; nucleotides outside the gene matches: 7. This CDR3 comprises 15 residues. The CDR3 loop reads CASSFAGGPGNEQFF. The DNA for the CDR3 is TGTGCCAGCAGCTTTGCGGGAGGGCCGGGTAATGAGCAGTTCTTC.

The rearrangement links TRBV10-3 to TRBJ1-2; possibly TRBD1 for D (5 bases). V lost 3 bases and J 4 bases, leaving 12 bases between the germline ends. The CDR3 runs 14 residues. CDR1 and CDR2 from the germline V gene are ENHRY and SYGVKD. This CDR3 is CAISDVQGFYGYTF. CDR3 sequence (DNA): TGTGCCATCAGTGACGTCCAGGGTTTCTATGGCTACACCTTC.

Worth noting for this clone: The same CDR3 arises from other DNA sequences in this sample as well. The chain has TRBV9 and TRBJ2-1; D ambiguous. The germline V and J ends were trimmed by 1 base and 3 bases, with 2 bases remaining between them. CDR1 is SGDLS and CDR2 is YYNGEE in the germline V gene. The CDR3 is 12 residues long. The CDR3 reads CASSVSYNEQFF. The CDR3 bases are TGTGCCAGCAGCGTAAGCTACAATGAGCAGTTCTTC.

The chain carries TRBV29-1 and TRBJ2-1; D unresolved. The germline V gene encodes CDR1 SQVTM and CDR2 ANQGSEA. The CDR3 loop spans 11 amino acids. V lost 4 bases and J 10 bases, leaving 11 bases between the germline ends. CDR3 DNA sequence: TGCAGCGTTGCGGCACCTAACGAGCAGTTCTTC. Translated: CSVAAPNEQFF.

The chain combines TRBV10-2 with TRBJ2-2; TRBD2 matches at 11 bases. Per the germline V gene, CDR1 is WSHSY and CDR2 is SAAADI. The CDR3 totals 17 residues. After removal of 4 bases from V and 2 bases from J, the junction contained 6 bases not matched to a gene. CDR3 sequence reads: CASSGSSGRSNTGELFF. The DNA for the CDR3 is TGCGCCAGCAGTGGTTCTAGCGGGAGGTCAAACACCGGGGAGCTGTTTTTT.

Worth noting for this clone: This CDR3 is also generated by other DNA sequences in the sample. The chain employs TRBV9 and TRBJ2-2; no definite D call. V lost 2 bases to trimming and J lost 4 bases, with 9 bases between them. The CDR3 consists of 14 residues. From germline, CDR1 is SGDLS and CDR2 YYNGEE. The CDR3 region has the DNA TGTGCCAGCAGCGTCGTCGGCAGCACCGGGGAGCTGTTTTTT. This translates into CASSVVGSTGELFF.

Concerning this clone: Other DNA sequences in this specimen translate into the identical CDR3. V usage is TRBV5-1 and J usage is TRBJ2-7; 7 nucleotides agree with TRBD1. The CDR3 has 12 amino acids. Trimming took 7 bases from V and 1 from J; bases not matched to a gene: 2. The germline V gene encodes CDR1 SGHRS and CDR2 YFSETQ. CDR3 coding DNA: TGCGCCAGCCGGGACAGTTCCTACGAGCAGTACTTC. Protein sequence: CASRDSSYEQYF.

About this clone: At the DNA level, this CDR3 is encoded by other sequences in the same sample as well. The chain employs TRBV11-2 and TRBJ2-7, with 11 bases that match TRBD1. CDR1 and CDR2 (germline): SGHAT, FQNNGV. The junction had 4 bases not matched to a gene; V was cut back by 5 bases and J by 4 bases. The CDR3 is made up of 14 amino acids. The CDR3 DNA reads as TGTGCCAGCAGCCGGACAGGGGGCATATACGAGCAGTACTTC. It is translated as CASSRTGGIYEQYF.

The chain recombines TRBV30 with TRBJ1-1; D call uncertain. Germline V gene data show CDR1 as GTSNPN and CDR2 as SVGIG (reference sequence). V was shortened by 4 bases and J by 1 base, with 7 bases between the two germline ends. The CDR3 spans 12 residues. The CDR3 loop is CAWNTENTEAFF. Written as DNA, the CDR3 is TGTGCCTGGAATACTGAGAACACTGAAGCTTTCTTT. Complete variable domain (other parts from reference TRBV30 and TRBJ1-1): SQTIHQWPATLVQPVGSPLSLECTVEGTSNPNLYWYRQAAGRGLQLLFYSVGIGQISSEVPQNLSASRPQDRQFILSSKKLLLSDSGFYLCAWNTENTEAFFGQGTRLTVV.

CDR3 amino acids: CASSEIREETQYF. The CDR3 DNA reads as TGTGCCAGCAGTGAGATCAGGGAAGAGACCCAGTACTTC. This chain joins TRBV6-1 and TRBJ2-5, with a weak D call TRBD1 (5 bases). CDR1 and CDR2 (germline): MNHNS, SASEGT. CDR3 length: 13 amino acids. Trimming pared 3 bases from V and 3 bases from J, leaving 8 bases between.

The chain couples TRBV5-1 to TRBJ2-7, with D possibly matching TRBD2 (5 bases). The V end lost 2 bases, the J end lost 7 bases, and 13 bases lay between the germline ends. This CDR3 contains 13 residues. Germline V CDR1 and CDR2: SGHRS, YFSETQ. CDR3: CASSLPTTGEQYF. The CDR3 nucleotides are TGCGCCAGCAGCTTACCGACGACGGGGGAGCAGTACTTC.

This rearrangement joins TRBV27 to TRBJ2-1; TRBD2 matches at 11 bases. The CDR3 spans 15 residues. Looked up from germline, CDR1 is MNHEY and CDR2 is SMNVEV (reference sequence). V was pared by 8 bases and J by 5 bases, with 8 bases of the junction left unmatched. CDR3 region: CASSPTSGRHNEQFF. The CDR3 bases are TGTGCCAGCTCCCCTACTAGCGGGAGACACAATGAGCAGTTCTTC.

This clone was observed a few times. The same CDR3 arises from other DNA sequences in this sample as well. CDR3 nucleotide sequence: TGCAGTGCTAGAGATTATGGCTACACCTTC. Protein: CSARDYGYTF. The V and J genes are TRBV20-1 and TRBJ1-2, with D unclear. The CDR3 is 10 amino acids. Germline values: CDR1 DFQATT, CDR2 SNEGSKA (reference sequence). Trimming shortened V by 0 bases and J by 5 bases, and 1 base separated the two germline ends.

The chain is built from TRBV10-2 and TRBJ2-7; D is possibly TRBD1 or TRBD2 (6 bases each). This CDR3 has 14 residues. CDR1 is WSHSY, CDR2 SAAADI, per germline. Trimming pared 8 bases from V and 9 bases from J, leaving 23 bases between. The CDR3 DNA sequence: TGCGCCAGCGGACGCGGGACACCAGGGGACGGGCAGTACTTC. As protein: CASGRGTPGDGQYF.

This chain connects TRBV5-1 to TRBJ2-4, with D possibly being TRBD1 (5 bases). The germline gives CDR1 SGHRS, CDR2 YFSETQ. The CDR3 totals 14 residues. The V gene lost 0 bases and the J gene lost 8 bases, with 12 bases spanning the gap. CDR3 protein: CASSLAQGLDIQYF. The CDR3 bases are TGCGCCAGCAGCTTGGCCCAGGGTTTGGACATTCAGTACTTC.

The rearrangement links TRBV29-1 to TRBJ2-5, with 11 bases that match TRBD2. Germline V CDR1 and CDR2: SQVTM, ANQGSEA. The CDR3 spans 17 residues. The V gene end was trimmed by 3 bases and the J gene end by 3 bases; junction bases not matched to a gene: 12. The chain's CDR3 is CSVEKGTSGSAEETQYF. CDR3 coding DNA: TGCAGCGTTGAGAAGGGAACTAGCGGGAGCGCCGAAGAGACCCAGTACTTC.

This clone was detected only once. The rearrangement links TRBV7-9 to TRBJ2-5; D is possibly TRBD1 or TRBD2 (5 bases each). V was cut by 6 bases and J by 14 bases, with 16 bases left in between. This CDR3 is built from 11 residues. The germline V gene encodes CDR1 SEHNR and CDR2 FQNEAQ (reference sequence). The CDR3 region has the DNA TGTGCCAGCAGTGATTCGGGGCGGATTTACTTC. It encodes CASSDSGRIYF. Full variable domain (missing parts from reference TRBV7-9 and TRBJ2-5): DTGVSQNPRHKITKRGQNVTFRCDPISEHNRLYWYRQTLGQGPEFLTYFQNEAQLEKSRLLSDRFSAERPKGSFSTLEIQRTEQGDSAMYLCASSDSGRIYFGPGTRLLVL.

This chain connects TRBV6-1 to TRBJ1-2; D gene unclear. CDR1 and CDR2 from the germline V gene are MNHNS and SASEGT. The V end lost 2 bases, the J end lost 4 bases, and 11 bases lay between the germline ends. The CDR3 totals 14 residues. As DNA, the CDR3 is TGTGCCAGCAGTGAATCGGCAGGATCCTATGGCTACACCTTC. Translated: CASSESAGSYGYTF.

This sequence joins TRBV15 and TRBJ2-3, with 10 bases lining up with TRBD2. The V gene's germline CDR1 is LNHNV and CDR2 YYDKDF (reference sequence). The V gene end was trimmed by 3 bases and the J gene end by 6 bases; junction bases not matched to a gene: 6. This CDR3 contains 15 residues. In DNA form, the CDR3 reads TGTGCCACCAGCAGGTTAGCGGGAGGAGCTGATACGCAGTATTTT. This gives the protein CATSRLAGGADTQYF. Together with reference TRBV15 and TRBJ2-3, the CDR3 gives the full variable domain: DAMVIQNPRYQVTQFGKPVTLSCSQTLNHNVMYWYQQKSSQAPKLLFHYYDKDFNNEADTPDNFQSRRPNTSFCFLDIRSPGLGDTAMYLCATSRLAGGADTQYFGPGTRLTVL.

This chain uses TRBV4-3 with TRBJ2-7; TRBD2 matches at 11 bases. Germline CDR1 and CDR2: LGHNA and YSLEER. The length of the CDR3 is 15 residues. The J segment lost 7 bases and the V segment lost 0 bases, leaving 5 bases of the junction unmatched. As DNA, the CDR3 is TGCGCCAGCAGCCAAGACCCACGACTAGCGGGAGAGCAGTACTTC. Translated, it gives CASSQDPRLAGEQYF.